This TCR beta chain was identified in a study of control samples from healthy donors and cancer patients (dated by TCRdb to the early 2020s). The library was obtained by the immunoSEQ multiplex PCR assay. TCRdb holds this immuneACCESS table with in-frame rearrangements only. Some clones are missing; in checked studies, unresolved V genes explain under half, and the rest has no known cause. The sample table on file contains some 180,000 clones. Of the sample, under 2.5% is held by the ten largest clones. A remark on this clone: It lacks a known antigen.

This receptor was obtained from a woman aged 30 to 39 in good health. Sequencing input: blood.

The CDR3 here reads CASSIPTGRGNTIYF. The DNA sequence is TGTGCCAGCAGCATTCCGACAGGGCGAGGAAACACCATATATTTT. The sequence is built from TRBV28 and TRBJ1-3; TRBD1 matches 7 bases in the middle. CDR1 and CDR2 are drawn from the germline V gene: MDHEN, SYDVKM. Trimming leaves V shorter by 6 bases and J shorter by 4 bases, with the junction holding 9 bases beyond the gene matches. Counted from cysteine to phenylalanine, this CDR3 has 15 amino acids. Only the CDR3 DNA is retained, 45 bases long and in frame from the first base.